This T cell receptor (beta chain) was observed in a study of blood T cells in healthy people across ages. Study findings and constraints: Investigators treated diversity estimates from one million T cells as underestimates.

Then a second PCR, running about 6 to 12 cycles, was carried out with a sample-barcoded 5' primer and a J-beta primer mix. TCRdb reprocessed the 5' RACE reads with MiXCR, giving one entry per CDR3 protein. The table lists hundreds of thousands of distinct CDR3 sequences, about 29% of them singletons. At least 6 million PBMCs were isolated per sample. Concerning this clonotype: Its specificity is unknown.

Germline assignment: CDR1 LGHNA and CDR2 YSLEER. J gave up 4 bases and V 0 bases, and 11 bases lay outside the gene matches. This CDR3 is 17 amino acids long. These data were likewise used in another study, on T cells of mothers and their children.

The TCR sequence derives from a boy between 2 and 10 years old in good health. Sequencing input: blood. The V and J genes are TRBV4-3 and TRBJ1-2; TRBD1 aligns across 7 bases. CDR3 protein: CASSQDNKGGGPYGYTF. In DNA, the CDR3 is TGCGCCAGCAGCCAAGATAATAAGGGAGGGGGCCCCTATGGCTACACCTTC.